This T cell receptor (beta chain) was obtained from a study of blood T cell repertoires in COVID-19. Overall study context: PBMCs, B-cell-depleted T cells, or T cells provided the cDNA or gDNA that made up the material.

Recruited during active infection, patients (from Seattle) were subsequently followed longitudinally. With V trimmed by 6 bases and J by 2 bases, 9 bases remained unmatched. CDR3 length equals 15 residues. CDR1 and CDR2 from the germline V gene are SQVTM and ANQGSEA. Authors' analysis steps: Counts of nucleated cells, estimated from reference gene primer amplification, were obtained. TCRdb's table, derived via immunoSEQ multiplex PCR, lists solely in-frame clones and lacks some. V, J and clone size are those of that table, while D and trimming were read from the DNA. The sample shows almost 200,000 clones, 70% to 90% of them seen only once.

This chain uses TRBV29-1 with TRBJ2-3, with 9 bases that match TRBD2. Sequencing used peripheral blood. This receptor was taken from a man in his fifties or sixties with COVID-19, enrolled during active disease. The DNA for the CDR3 is TGCAGCGTCCTCGGGACTAGCTACATCACAGATACGCAGTATTTT. It specifies CSVLGTSYITDTQYF.